Listed here are 17 T cell receptor beta chains from one sample, sequenced in a study of cytomegalovirus exposure and HLA in healthy donors. PCR amplification relied on 60 Vbeta primers (plus 13 Jbeta primers). Only in-frame clones appear in the TCRdb table, and some are missing; sequencing was by immunoSEQ multiplex PCR. The data show 130,000 or so clones, with around 80% seen just once and around 3.6% held by the top ten. Sequencing input: PBMCs. The source is a man aged 25-45 years in good health and CMV-seronegative.

This chain joins TRBV9 and TRBJ1-1; 10 nucleotides line up with TRBD1. V shed 4 bases and J 6 bases; nucleotides not matched to a gene: 12. The CDR3 runs 16 residues. Germline CDR1 SGDLS, CDR2 YYNGEE. CDR3 sequence reads: CASSKTPGQGSPEAFF. CDR3 nucleotides: TGTGCCAGCAGCAAAACTCCGGGACAGGGGTCCCCTGAAGCTTTCTTT.

The rearrangement uses TRBV6-5 and TRBJ1-2; no definite D call. The germline V and J ends were trimmed by 0 bases and 0 bases, with 5 bases remaining between them. The CDR3 covers 14 residues. Germline V gene sequence: CDR1 MNHEY, CDR2 SVGAGI. CDR3 sequence: CASSYSRPNYGYTF. CDR3 in DNA: TGTGCCAGCAGTTACTCGAGGCCTAACTATGGCTACACCTTC.

The chain is built from TRBV30 and TRBJ2-3; 14 bases are a match to TRBD2. The CDR3 is 15 amino acids. The junction had 6 bases not matched to a gene; V was cut back by 5 bases and J by 5 bases. Germline V gene sequence: CDR1 GTSNPN, CDR2 SVGIG (reference sequence). CDR3 loop: CAWGPGLAGVDTQYF. CDR3 nucleotide sequence: TGTGCCTGGGGGCCGGGACTAGCGGGGGTAGATACGCAGTATTTT.

V is TRBV28 and J is TRBJ1-3, with D uncertain. The CDR3 is made up of 16 amino acids. V gave up 1 base and J gave up 1 base, with 11 bases separating them. The germline V gene has CDR1 MDHEN and CDR2 SYDVKM. In DNA form, the CDR3 reads TGTGCCAGCAGTTTATACGAGGGAGGTTCTGGAAACACCATATATTTT. Encoded protein: CASSLYEGGSGNTIYF.

This clone has a single count. This same CDR3 is encoded by further DNA sequences in the sample. This chain uses TRBV5-6 with TRBJ1-2; D perhaps matches TRBD1 (5 bases). V dropped 0 bases and J dropped 8 bases, with 11 bases sitting between them. Germline CDR1 reads SGHDT; CDR2 reads YYEEEE. CDR3 size: 13 residues. CDR3 in DNA: TGTGCCAGCAGCTTGGCTCGCGGGGGGGGCTACACCTTC. Its protein product is CASSLARGGGYTF.

The chain employs TRBV28 and TRBJ2-5; 11 bases are a match to TRBD2. Germline V gives CDR1 MDHEN, CDR2 SYDVKM. The trim removed 5 bases at V and 3 bases at J, leaving 11 bases unmatched. This CDR3 comprises 17 residues. CDR3 bases: TGTGCCAGCAGTCTAAATCTAGCGGGGGGATACAAAGAGACCCAGTACTTC. Translation gives CASSLNLAGGYKETQYF.

This chain links TRBV7-2 with TRBJ2-1; 15 bases map to TRBD2. The J segment lost 8 bases and the V segment lost 1 base, leaving 6 bases of the junction unmatched. The CDR3 has 17 residues. Germline V lookup: CDR1 SGHTA, CDR2 FQGNSA. The CDR3 reads CASSLGGLAGGFHEQFF. Written as DNA, the CDR3 is TGTGCCAGCAGCTTAGGGGGACTAGCGGGAGGCTTCCATGAGCAGTTCTTC.

The genes are TRBV4-3 and TRBJ1-2; D is perhaps TRBD1 (5 bases). The V and J ends lost 1 base and 13 bases respectively, with 16 bases between them. CDR3 length: 13 amino acids. Germline CDR1 reads LGHNA; CDR2 reads YSLEER. The CDR3 DNA is TGCGCCAGCAGCCAAGTTGGCAGGGAAGTGTTCACCTTC. The encoded protein is CASSQVGREVFTF.

V usage is TRBV29-1 and J usage is TRBJ2-7; the match to TRBD1 covers 7 bases. The V gene's germline CDR1 is SQVTM and CDR2 ANQGSEA. The CDR3 is made up of 11 amino acids. With V trimmed by 8 bases and J by 4 bases, 5 bases remained unmatched. The CDR3 region has the DNA TGCAGCATCGGGACAGCGTACGAGCAGTACTTC. Its protein product is CSIGTAYEQYF.

The J gene is TRBJ2-3, the V gene TRBV5-6; D is possibly TRBD2 (5 bases). Germline V gene sequence: CDR1 SGHDT, CDR2 YYEEEE. The CDR3 covers 15 residues. The V gene lost 7 bases and the J gene lost 0 bases, with 15 bases spanning the gap. For the CDR3, the DNA is TGTGCCAGCCAGCACGGTACGGGGAGCACAGATACGCAGTATTTT. Translating gives CASQHGTGSTDTQYF.

This clone has just one count. V gene TRBV2 combines with J gene TRBJ2-1; no definite D call. The CDR3 is 13 residues long. The V end was cut by 7 bases, the J end by 2 bases, with 9 bases between. Germline-derived CDR1 and CDR2 are SNHLY and FYNNEI. DNA for the CDR3: TGTGCCAGCACCGACTCCGCCTACAATGAGCAGTTCTTC. Translation: CASTDSAYNEQFF. Using reference TRBV2 and TRBJ2-1 for the parts outside the CDR3, the full variable domain is EPEVTQTPSHQVTQMGQEVILRCVPISNHLYFYWYRQILGQKVEFLVSFYNNEISEKSEIFDDQFSVERPDGSNFTLKIRSTKLEDSAMYFCASTDSAYNEQFFGPGTRLTVL.

The genes are TRBV7-9 and TRBJ2-3, with TRBD2 identical over 15 bases. The germline V gene has CDR1 SEHNR and CDR2 FQNEAQ (reference sequence). The CDR3 totals 18 residues. Germline trimming cut 3 bases from V and 2 bases from J; bases unmatched to any gene: 6. The CDR3 reads CASSFEGLAGGFTDTQYF. DNA of the CDR3: TGTGCCAGCAGCTTCGAAGGACTAGCGGGAGGGTTCACAGATACGCAGTATTTT.

This sequence joins TRBV4-1 and TRBJ2-3; the match to TRBD2 covers 8 bases. With V trimmed by 2 bases and J by 2 bases, 6 bases remained unmatched. Germline V lookup: CDR1 MGHRA, CDR2 YSYEKL. The CDR3 covers 16 residues. CDR3 DNA sequence: TGCGCCAGCAGCCAATTTACTAGCGGAAACACAGATACGCAGTATTTT. This translates into CASSQFTSGNTDTQYF.

Here the CDR3 reads CASSPGGLAGGHYDTQYF. In nucleotides, the CDR3 is TGTGCCAGCAGCCCCGGGGGACTAGCGGGGGGCCATTATGATACGCAGTATTTT. The chain recombines TRBV7-2 with TRBJ2-3; 15 nucleotides match TRBD2. The V and J ends lost 5 bases and 6 bases, in that order; junction bases with no gene match: 12. Per the germline V gene, CDR1 is SGHTA and CDR2 is FQGNSA. The CDR3 spans 18 residues.

The chain couples TRBV5-4 to TRBJ2-7; 7 bases fit TRBD2. CDR1 is SGHNT, CDR2 YYREEE, per germline (reference sequence). V lost 2 bases, J lost 0 bases, and 5 bases stayed unmatched. The CDR3 extends over 15 amino acids. The CDR3 DNA is TGTGCCAGCAGCTTTTTGGGCGGGGGCTCCTACGAGCAGTACTTC. Residues: CASSFLGGGSYEQYF.

This rearrangement joins TRBV29-1 to TRBJ2-7, with D maybe TRBD2 (6 bases). The CDR3 is made up of 12 amino acids. The germline gives CDR1 SQVTM, CDR2 ANQGSEA. V was cut by 2 bases and J by 3 bases, with 8 bases left in between. CDR3 nucleotides: TGCAGCGTTGAAAGTAGCGGCTACGAGCAGTACTTC. As protein: CSVESSGYEQYF.

This clone was recorded a few times. This rearrangement joins TRBV13 to TRBJ2-1; 7 bases line up with TRBD2. Germline CDR1 is PRHDT and CDR2 is FYEKMQ (reference sequence). CDR3 length equals 16 residues. V lost 5 bases to trimming and J lost 3 bases; unmatched junction nucleotides: 10. CDR3: CASSRYGKRGYNEQFF. The DNA of the CDR3 is TGTGCCAGCAGCAGGTACGGGAAGCGGGGCTACAATGAGCAGTTCTTC.